In this sample, the clone carrying this TCR beta chain turned up many times. TCRdb re-called the reads with MiXCR, one entry per CDR3 protein. The sample lists roughly 280,000 distinct CDR3 sequences, roughly an eighth occurring once. This entry comes from a study of T cell repertoires in cytomegalovirus infection. The trim removed 2 bases at V and 3 bases at J, leaving 5 bases unmatched. The CDR3 is 15 amino acids. Germline loops: CDR1 SGHTA, CDR2 FQGNSA. What was sequenced was PBMCs. The clonotype comes from a human donor in good health (CMV status not recorded). Some clones in this sample may be carry-over from other donors' samples. The chain links TRBV7-2 to TRBJ2-7; 9 nucleotides align to TRBD2. The CDR3 coding sequence is TGTGCCAGCAGCTTAATTGGTAGCGGGAGCTACGAGCAGTACTTC. Translation gives CASSLIGSGSYEQYF.